One and the same sample provided the 31 T cell receptor beta chains below, sequenced in a study of blood T cells in healthy people across ages. Using a J-beta primer mix together with a sample-barcoded 5' primer, a second PCR was run for roughly 6 to 12 cycles. TCRdb re-analysed the 5' RACE reads in MiXCR, keeping a single row per CDR3 protein. This sample has 1 million or so distinct CDR3 sequences, with approximately 25% found just once. The sample also formed part of further work on T cells of mothers and their children.

The sequenced sample was blood. Receptors originate from a girl aged 2-10 years in good health.

This clonotype was picked up a small number of times. The rearrangement links TRBV20-1 to TRBJ2-6; a possible D gene is TRBD2 (5 bases). Trimming removed 3 bases at V and 0 bases at J, with 15 bases between. This CDR3 contains 17 residues. CDR1 DFQATT and CDR2 SNEGSKA come from the germline V gene (reference sequence). The CDR3 DNA follows: TGCAGTGCTAGTTGGAGGCAGTACGACTCTGGGGCCAACGTCCTGACTTTC. Its protein is CSASWRQYDSGANVLTF.

The chain uses TRBV6-1 and TRBJ2-7, with 7 nucleotides matching TRBD2. CDR1 and CDR2 (germline): MNHNS, SASEGT. The CDR3 loop spans 15 amino acids. The junction had 6 bases not matched to a gene; V was cut back by 2 bases and J by 2 bases. The CDR3 nucleotides are TGTGCCAGCAGTGAATCGGCTAGCGGTACCTACGAGCAGTACTTC. Translated: CASSESASGTYEQYF.

As for this clonotype: One end of the junction fails to match germline, which may point to a read error. V and J are TRBV9 and TRBJ2-5; maybe TRBD1 (5 bases). CDR1 is SGDLS, CDR2 YYNGEE, per germline. The CDR3 has 16 residues. The chain's CDR3 is CAGSVVGRGWSETQYF. CDR3 DNA sequence: TGTGCCGGCAGCGTAGTAGGTAGGGGATGGAGTGAGACCCAGTACTTC.

This clonotype showed up just a few times. The chain recombines TRBV7-9 with TRBJ1-1; possibly TRBD1 for D (5 bases). Deletions cut 1 base from V and 9 bases from J, with 21 bases between. The length of the CDR3 is 16 residues. Germline lookup yields CDR1 SEHNR and CDR2 FQNEAQ (reference sequence). CDR3 nucleotides: TGTGCCAGCAGCTTAGGGCAGGGAGGCGGTTCGTTACAAGCTTTCTTT. Protein: CASSLGQGGGSLQAFF.

The chain is built from TRBV5-1 and TRBJ2-2; weak D call: TRBD1 (7 bases). The ends were cut back, 4 bases at V and 4 bases at J, with 20 bases in the middle. Germline-derived CDR1 and CDR2 are SGHRS and YFSETQ. The CDR3 spans 17 residues. The CDR3 DNA reads TGCGCCAGCAGCCCCGTTCCAGGGGGGAGCTCCACCGGGGAGCTGTTTTTT. It specifies CASSPVPGGSSTGELFF.

The genes are TRBV4-1 and TRBJ2-7; 8 bases are shared with TRBD2. Germline V gene sequence: CDR1 MGHRA, CDR2 YSYEKL. The CDR3 totals 14 residues. V lost 6 bases to trimming and J lost 3 bases; unmatched junction nucleotides: 7. DNA for the CDR3: TGCGCCAGCAGTCCTTTAGCGGGGATCTACGAGCAGTACTTC. This codes for CASSPLAGIYEQYF.

The J gene is TRBJ2-2, the V gene TRBV12-3 or TRBV12-4; 7 bases agree with TRBD2. CDR3 length equals 14 residues. Losses at the gene ends were 3 bases for V and 4 bases for J; bases not matched to a gene: 2. The CDR3 is CASSLRGTTGELFF. The DNA for the CDR3 is TGTGCCAGCAGTTTGCGGGGGACCACCGGGGAGCTGTTTTTT.

The rearrangement links TRBV12-3 or TRBV12-4 to TRBJ2-1; D remains ambiguous. TRBJ2-7 explains the end of the DNA better; the J call may be wrong. This CDR3 spans 16 amino acids. CDR3 region: CASSSIPGLSSYEQYF. For the CDR3, the DNA is TGTGCCAGCAGTTCTATTCCGGGCCTAAGCTCCTACGAGCAGTACTTC.

V is TRBV27 and J is TRBJ1-2; D unclear. CDR1 is MNHEY, CDR2 SMNVEV, per germline (reference sequence). The CDR3 extends over 12 amino acids. V dropped 6 bases and J dropped 1 base, with 6 bases sitting between them. CDR3 region: CASRKINYGYTF. The CDR3 DNA reads TGTGCCAGCAGAAAAATTAACTATGGCTACACCTTC.

The chain carries TRBV27 and TRBJ2-7, with 7 bases fitting TRBD1. The germline CDR1 and CDR2 sequences are MNHEY and SMNVEV (reference sequence). The CDR3 runs 14 residues. V gave up 5 bases and J gave up 3 bases; unmatched junction bases: 7. The CDR3 reads CASSPGDSLYEQYF. The CDR3 bases are TGTGCCAGCAGTCCCGGGGACAGCCTCTACGAGCAGTACTTC.

In regard to this clonotype: Because the CDR3's place on the DNA is in doubt, the DNA is left out and the CDR3 is given as listed by TCRdb. This chain connects TRBV6-5 to TRBJ2-5. Germline V gene lookup returns CDR1 MNHEY and CDR2 SVGAGI. The CDR3 adds up to 15 amino acids, both ends counted. The CDR3 region is CASSYGSWAQGTQHF.

The CDR3 DNA reads TGTGCCAGCAAGGGCCTGGGGAGCAATCAGCCCCAGCATTTT. It specifies CASKGLGSNQPQHF. This chain links TRBV27 with TRBJ1-5, with no clear D. This CDR3 has 14 amino acids. V was clipped by 7 bases and J by 1 base, with 11 bases between them. The germline gives CDR1 MNHEY, CDR2 SMNVEV (reference sequence).

The genes are TRBV7-2 and TRBJ2-1, with D perhaps TRBD1 (7 bases). Judging by the DNA end, TRBJ2-5 fits better; the J call may be wrong. The V gene's germline CDR1 is SGHTA and CDR2 FQGNSA. This CDR3 is built from 15 residues. CDR3 in DNA: TGTGCCAGCAGCCAGGGGGGAGTTTTTTCGGAGACCCAGTACTTC. Translating gives CASSQGGVFSETQYF.

This clonotype has ten or more counts. The chain has TRBV4-1 and TRBJ2-7, with D tentatively TRBD1 (5 bases). The germline gives CDR1 MGHRA, CDR2 YSYEKL. This CDR3 contains 14 residues. V lost 1 base and J lost 2, with 9 bases in between. CDR3 amino acids: CASSQGQGTYEQYF. CDR3 in DNA: TGCGCCAGCAGCCAAGGCCAGGGAACCTACGAGCAGTACTTC.

This clonotype appeared a few times. This chain uses TRBV20-1 with TRBJ2-7; D is unresolved. V shed 5 bases and J shed 7 bases, with 9 bases lying between them. This CDR3 is 10 amino acids long. Germline CDR1 DFQATT, CDR2 SNEGSKA (reference sequence). This chain's CDR3 is CSALQAEQYF. CDR3 bases: TGCAGTGCTCTTCAAGCAGAGCAGTACTTC.

This chain links TRBV4-3 with TRBJ1-4; the D is unclear. This CDR3 region has 16 residues. CDR1 is LGHNA and CDR2 is YSLEER in the germline V gene. The V gene lost 0 bases and the J gene lost 8 bases, with 16 bases spanning the gap. The CDR3 nucleotides read TGCGCCAGCAGCCAAGATCTCGCCGGCGGATCAGAAAAACTGTTTTTT. Translated, it gives CASSQDLAGGSEKLFF.

This clonotype was seen a handful of times. The chain recombines TRBV28 with TRBJ2-5, with a tentative D call TRBD2 (5 bases). The J call may not be correct, given that the DNA end is closer to TRBJ2-7. In germline, CDR1 is MDHEN, CDR2 SYDVKM. The CDR3 has 11 residues. This CDR3 is CASGSLYEQYF. The DNA of the CDR3 is TGTGCCAGCGGGAGCCTCTACGAGCAGTACTTC.

V usage is TRBV11-2 and J usage is TRBJ1-2, with D tentatively TRBD1 (6 bases). Per the germline V gene, CDR1 is SGHAT and CDR2 is FQNNGV. This CDR3 has 16 residues. The V and J ends lost 2 bases and 4 bases respectively, with 17 bases between them. The CDR3, as DNA: TGTGCCAGCAGCTTAATCCCCCGGGACATTTCCTATGGCTACACCTTC. This encodes CASSLIPRDISYGYTF.

In its sample, this clonotype was seen a few times. The chain links TRBV7-3 to TRBJ2-1, with TRBD2 identical over 10 bases. CDR1 is SGHTA and CDR2 is FQGTGA in the germline V gene. This CDR3 is built from 17 residues. Trimming at V came to 1 base and at J to 7 bases, leaving 10 bases not matched to a gene. The CDR3 region is CASSLMSSASGSNEQFF. Here the CDR3 DNA reads TGTGCCAGCAGCTTAATGTCGTCTGCTAGCGGGAGTAATGAGCAGTTCTTC.

The rearrangement uses TRBV7-9 and TRBJ1-4; 8 bases match TRBD1. Losses at the gene ends were 5 bases for V and 7 bases for J; bases not matched to a gene: 6. Germline V gene lookup returns CDR1 SEHNR and CDR2 FQNEAQ (reference sequence). The CDR3 covers 14 residues. The CDR3 here is CASSRTGRAEKLFF. CDR3 nucleotides: TGTGCCAGCAGCCGGACAGGGAGGGCTGAAAAACTGTTTTTT.

Points on this clonotype: A much larger clone differs from this one at a single base, so this may be a read error. The rearrangement links TRBV6-5 to TRBJ2-2; the D is unclear. V was clipped by 2 bases and J by 6 bases, with 4 bases between them. CDR1 is MNHEY, CDR2 SVGAGI, per germline. The CDR3 is made up of 12 amino acids. CDR3 loop: CASSYAPGELFF. CDR3 bases: TGTGCCAGCAGTTACGCACCCGGGGAGCTGTTTTTT.

In DNA form, the CDR3 reads TGCGCCAGCAGCCAACAAAGGGGCTGGGGTGAAAAACTGTTTTTT. It yields the protein CASSQQRGWGEKLFF. The chain joins TRBV4-3 to TRBJ1-4, with D possibly TRBD1 on 5 matching bases. The germline CDR1 and CDR2 sequences are LGHNA and YSLEER. Trimming took 2 bases from V and 7 from J, leaving 14 bases between them. This CDR3 is built from 15 residues.

This clonotype was recorded a few times. The CDR3 DNA reads as TGTGCCAGCAGTTACGGGGGGACAGTCCCAGGGTCGGATACGCAGTATTTT. Protein product: CASSYGGTVPGSDTQYF. V and J are TRBV6-5 and TRBJ2-3, with a weak D call TRBD1 (7 bases). V lost 2 bases to trimming and J lost 6 bases, with 21 bases between them. Germline-derived CDR1 and CDR2 are MNHEY and SVGAGI. There are 17 residues in the CDR3.

The chain joins TRBV11-2 to TRBJ2-1; 7 bases agree with TRBD2. The J call may be faulty, since TRBJ2-7 better matches the DNA end. CDR3 length equals 16 residues. CDR1 is SGHAT and CDR2 is FQNNGV in the germline V gene. CDR3 DNA sequence: TGTGCCAGCAGCTTCCCATCCGGGACTATCCTCTACGAGCAGTACTTC. Its protein is CASSFPSGTILYEQYF.

CDR3 loop: CASSLEVLVFETQYF. CDR3 DNA: TGTGCCAGCAGCTTAGAGGTATTAGTGTTCGAGACCCAGTACTTC. The chain has TRBV7-3 and TRBJ2-5; D gene ambiguous. Germline V gene data show CDR1 as SGHTA and CDR2 as FQGTGA. The CDR3 sequence is 15 residues long. V dropped 2 bases and J dropped 5 bases, with 15 bases sitting between them.

V usage is TRBV4-3 and J usage is TRBJ2-5, with D tentatively TRBD2 (6 bases). V dropped 0 bases and J dropped 3 bases, with 11 bases sitting between them. Germline V gene sequence: CDR1 LGHNA, CDR2 YSLEER. The CDR3 is made up of 15 amino acids. The CDR3, as DNA: TGCGCCAGCAGCCAAGATGGTTGGAGGGAAGAGACCCAGTACTTC. Protein: CASSQDGWREETQYF.

This clonotype occurred once. This chain links TRBV7-9 with TRBJ2-3; 9 bases line up with TRBD1. Unmatched junction bases numbered 10, after V lost 5 bases and J lost 4 bases. This CDR3 is 16 amino acids long. Germline V lookup: CDR1 SEHNR, CDR2 FQNEAQ (reference sequence). This CDR3 reads CASSPQGQGLSDTQYF. The CDR3 DNA reads as TGTGCCAGCAGCCCACAAGGACAGGGGCTTTCAGATACGCAGTATTTT.

This clonotype was counted only a few times. The rearrangement joins TRBV20-1 to TRBJ1-1; 8 bases fit TRBD1. The germline CDR1 and CDR2 sequences are DFQATT and SNEGSKA (reference sequence). The CDR3 loop spans 15 amino acids. V gave up 4 bases and J gave up 6 bases; unmatched junction bases: 13. CDR3 coding DNA: TGCAGTGCTACCGACCGGACAGGGAGGTTCTCTGAAGCTTTCTTT. Translation gives CSATDRTGRFSEAFF.

This clonotype came up a few times. The gene calls are TRBV3-1 and TRBJ1-2; D not resolved. This CDR3 is 14 amino acids long. From germline, CDR1 is LGHDT and CDR2 YNNKEL (reference sequence). Deletions cut 1 base from V and 3 bases from J, with 9 bases between. CDR3 region: CASSQAGVDYGYTF. In nucleotides, the CDR3 is TGTGCCAGCAGCCAAGCCGGAGTCGACTATGGCTACACCTTC.

This chain links TRBV20-1 with TRBJ2-5; D is ambiguous. The germline V gene encodes CDR1 DFQATT and CDR2 SNEGSKA (reference sequence). V was trimmed by 7 bases and J by 2 bases, leaving 8 bases between them. The CDR3 runs to 11 residues. The chain's CDR3 is CSGLLQETQYF. In DNA, the CDR3 is TGCAGTGGTCTCCTACAAGAGACCCAGTACTTC.

This clonotype was seen only a few times. V and J are TRBV25-1 and TRBJ1-4; D is unclear. This CDR3 contains 10 residues. Germline V CDR1 and CDR2: MGHDK, SYGVNS. V lost 3 bases to trimming and J lost 8 bases, with 1 base between them. DNA of the CDR3: TGTGCCAGCAGTGAGGAAAAACTGTTTTTT. It codes for CASSEEKLFF.